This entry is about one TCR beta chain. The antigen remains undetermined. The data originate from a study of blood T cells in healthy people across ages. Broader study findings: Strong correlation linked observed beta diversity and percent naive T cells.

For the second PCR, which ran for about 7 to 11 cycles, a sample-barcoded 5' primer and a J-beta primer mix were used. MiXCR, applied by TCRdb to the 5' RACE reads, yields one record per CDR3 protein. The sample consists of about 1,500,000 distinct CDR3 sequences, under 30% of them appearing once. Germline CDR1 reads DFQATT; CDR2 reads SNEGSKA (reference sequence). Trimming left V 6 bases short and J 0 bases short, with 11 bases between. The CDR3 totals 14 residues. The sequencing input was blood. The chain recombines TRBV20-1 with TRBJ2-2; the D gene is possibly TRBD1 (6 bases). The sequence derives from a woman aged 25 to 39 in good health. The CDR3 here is CSALRDTNTGELFF. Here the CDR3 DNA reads TGCAGTGCCCTCCGGGACACGAACACCGGGGAGCTGTTTTTT.